A single sample is the source of the 4 T cell receptor beta chains below, sequenced in a study of graft-versus-host responses after intestinal transplantation. Some clones are missing from TCRdb's copy, which holds only in-frame ones; the method was immunoSEQ multiplex PCR. The sample has about 88,000 clones; 80% to 95% are singletons. For these receptors, no antigen is known. Source: unstimulated CD4+ T cells sorted from spleen or lymph node cells, taken before transplant. These receptors all come from a human donor who was the organ donor for an intestinal transplant.

The sample holds one count of this clone. The V and J genes are TRBV7-3 and TRBJ1-2, with D possibly TRBD1 on 6 matching bases. Trimming removed 6 bases from V and 14 bases from J, with 19 bases in between. From germline, CDR1 is SGHTA and CDR2 FQGTGA. There are 12 residues in the CDR3. CDR3 bases: TGTGCCAGCAGTGGGGGCGGGCGACAGGTAACCTTC. Residues: CASSGGGRQVTF.

V and J are TRBV5-5 and TRBJ1-5, with 11 bases identical to TRBD1. Germline V lookup: CDR1 SGHKS, CDR2 YYEKEE (reference sequence). The junction had 4 bases not matched to a gene; V was cut back by 0 bases and J by 2 bases. This CDR3 contains 17 residues. Here the CDR3 reads CASSLGTGGFGNQPQHF. As DNA, the CDR3 is TGTGCCAGCAGCTTGGGGACAGGGGGCTTCGGCAATCAGCCCCAGCATTTT.

The chain joins TRBV16 to TRBJ2-5; D unclear. The CDR3 is 13 residues long. CDR1 KGHSY and CDR2 FQNENV come from the germline V gene. The germline V and J ends were trimmed by 7 bases and 1 base, with 10 bases remaining between them. In nucleotides, the CDR3 is TGTGCCAGCAATAAAGACTCCCAAGAGACCCAGTACTTC. Protein sequence: CASNKDSQETQYF.

This clone has just one count. The chain links TRBV7-3 to TRBJ2-7; TRBD1 aligns across 8 bases. The CDR3 spans 15 residues. The V gene's germline CDR1 is SGHTA and CDR2 FQGTGA. J was trimmed by 3 bases and V by 2 bases; bases with no gene match: 6. CDR3 residues: CASSLGTGEGYEQYF. The CDR3 DNA follows: TGTGCCAGCAGCTTAGGGACAGGAGAAGGCTACGAGCAGTACTTC. The complete variable domain, with remaining parts taken from reference TRBV7-3 and TRBJ2-7, reads GAGVSQTPSNKVTEKGKYVELRCDPISGHTALYWYRQSLGQGPEFLIYFQGTGAADDSGLPNDRFFAVRPEGSVSTLKIQRTERGDSAVYLCASSLGTGEGYEQYFGPGTRLTVT.